The sequence of this TCR beta chain was determined in a study of T cell responses to AZD1222 COVID-19 vaccine. Whole-study results and caveats: Every sample of the repertoires postdated the peak T cell response.

The ends were cut back, 5 bases at V and 1 base at J, with 23 bases in the middle. From germline, CDR1 is SGHVS and CDR2 FQNEAQ. This CDR3 has 19 amino acids. Sequenced by immunoSEQ multiplex PCR; TCRdb stores in-frame clones only, minus some. The sample records about 90,000 clones, roughly 85% being singletons. A remark on this clone: Its antigen is not known.

The sequence came from an adult who received the AZD1222 COVID-19 vaccine. The chain employs TRBV7-8 and TRBJ2-2; no definite D call. The sample consisted of peripheral blood, taken 28 days after the second AZD1222 dose. CDR3 sequence (DNA): TGTGCCAGCAGCCCAAGAATACGTAAAAAAGTCAGGAACACCGGGGAGCTGTTTTTT. Its translation is CASSPRIRKKVRNTGELFF.